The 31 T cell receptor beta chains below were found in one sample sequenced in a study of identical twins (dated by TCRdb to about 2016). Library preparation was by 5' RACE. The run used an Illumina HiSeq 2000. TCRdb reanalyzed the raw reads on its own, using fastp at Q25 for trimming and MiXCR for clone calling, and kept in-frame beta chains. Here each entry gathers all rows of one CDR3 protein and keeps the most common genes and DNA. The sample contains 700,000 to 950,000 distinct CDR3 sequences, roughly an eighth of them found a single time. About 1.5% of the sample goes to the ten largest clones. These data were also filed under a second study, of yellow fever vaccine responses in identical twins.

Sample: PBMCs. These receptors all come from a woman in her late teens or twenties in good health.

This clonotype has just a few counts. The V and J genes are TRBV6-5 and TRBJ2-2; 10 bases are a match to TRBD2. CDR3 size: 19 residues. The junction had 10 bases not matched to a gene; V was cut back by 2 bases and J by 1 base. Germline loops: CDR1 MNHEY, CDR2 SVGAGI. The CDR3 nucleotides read TGTGCCAGCAGTTACGGCCCATTTCCTAGCGGGGGGAACACCGGGGAGCTGTTTTTT. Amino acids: CASSYGPFPSGGNTGELFF.

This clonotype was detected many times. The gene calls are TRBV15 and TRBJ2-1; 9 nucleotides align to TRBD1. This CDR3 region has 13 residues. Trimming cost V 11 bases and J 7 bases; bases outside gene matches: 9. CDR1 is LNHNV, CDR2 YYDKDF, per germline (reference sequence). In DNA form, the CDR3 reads TGTGCCGGCGGGACAGGGAGGCTGAATGAGCAGTTCTTC. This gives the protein CAGGTGRLNEQFF.

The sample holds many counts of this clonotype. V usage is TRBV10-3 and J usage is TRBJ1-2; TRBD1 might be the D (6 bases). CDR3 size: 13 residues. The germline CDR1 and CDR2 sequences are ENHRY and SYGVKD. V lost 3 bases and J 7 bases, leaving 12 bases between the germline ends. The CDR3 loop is CAISDLQGGGYTF. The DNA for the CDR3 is TGTGCCATCAGTGATTTACAGGGAGGTGGCTACACCTTC.

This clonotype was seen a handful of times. The CDR3 sequence is CASSLGSSGYEQYV. Here the CDR3 DNA reads TGTGCCAGCAGTTTAGGGTCTAGCGGGTACGAGCAGTACGTC. This sequence joins TRBV28 and TRBJ2-7; 8 bases line up with TRBD2. Germline V lookup: CDR1 MDHEN, CDR2 SYDVKM. V shed 2 bases and J 4 bases; nucleotides not matched to a gene: 4. The CDR3 covers 14 residues.

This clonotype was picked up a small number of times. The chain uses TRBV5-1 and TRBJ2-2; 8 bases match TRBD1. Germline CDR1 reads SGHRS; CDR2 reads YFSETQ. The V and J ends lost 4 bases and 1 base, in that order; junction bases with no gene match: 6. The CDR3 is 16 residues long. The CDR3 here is CASSTQGTGNTGELFF. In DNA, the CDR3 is TGCGCCAGCAGCACCCAGGGGACAGGGAACACCGGGGAGCTGTTTTTT.

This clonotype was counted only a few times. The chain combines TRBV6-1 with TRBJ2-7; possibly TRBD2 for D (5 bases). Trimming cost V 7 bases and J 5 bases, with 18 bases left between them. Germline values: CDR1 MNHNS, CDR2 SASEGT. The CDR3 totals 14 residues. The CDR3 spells CASKLASSPHEQYF. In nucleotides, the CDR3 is TGTGCCAGCAAACTGGCTAGCAGCCCCCACGAGCAGTACTTC.

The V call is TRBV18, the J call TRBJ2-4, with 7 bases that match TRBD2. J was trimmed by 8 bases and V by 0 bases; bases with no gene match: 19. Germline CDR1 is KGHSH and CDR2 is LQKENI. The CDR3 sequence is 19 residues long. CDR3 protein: CASSPPGYFGAGRWDIQYF. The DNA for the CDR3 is TGTGCCAGCTCACCACCGGGTTATTTCGGAGCGGGACGGTGGGACATTCAGTACTTC.

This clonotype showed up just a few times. The CDR3 DNA reads as TGTGCCACCAGTGCGCCCGGATTTACGGCCCAGCATTTT. This encodes CATSAPGFTAQHF. The chain joins TRBV24-1 to TRBJ1-5; D is ambiguous. CDR3 size: 13 residues. Germline CDR1 reads KGHDR; CDR2 reads SFDVKD. The germline V and J ends were trimmed by 5 bases and 11 bases, with 15 bases remaining between them.

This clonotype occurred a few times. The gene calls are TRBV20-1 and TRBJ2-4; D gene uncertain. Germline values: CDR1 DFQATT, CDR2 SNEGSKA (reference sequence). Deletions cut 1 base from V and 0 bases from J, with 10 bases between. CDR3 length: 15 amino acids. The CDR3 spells CSARGSELAKNIQYF. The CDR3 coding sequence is TGCAGTGCTAGAGGCAGCGAACTAGCCAAAAACATTCAGTACTTC.

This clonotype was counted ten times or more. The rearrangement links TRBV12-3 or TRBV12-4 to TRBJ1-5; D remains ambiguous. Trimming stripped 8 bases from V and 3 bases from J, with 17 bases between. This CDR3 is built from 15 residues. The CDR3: CASGGRVGDNQPQHF. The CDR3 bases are TGTGCCAGCGGAGGCCGGGTTGGGGACAATCAGCCCCAGCATTTT.

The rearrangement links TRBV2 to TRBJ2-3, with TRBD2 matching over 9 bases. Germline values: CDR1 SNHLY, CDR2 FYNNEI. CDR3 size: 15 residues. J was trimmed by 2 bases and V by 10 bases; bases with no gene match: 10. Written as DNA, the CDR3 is TGTGCCATGATCAAGGGACTAGCCCCCACAGATACGCAGTATTTT. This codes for CAMIKGLAPTDTQYF.

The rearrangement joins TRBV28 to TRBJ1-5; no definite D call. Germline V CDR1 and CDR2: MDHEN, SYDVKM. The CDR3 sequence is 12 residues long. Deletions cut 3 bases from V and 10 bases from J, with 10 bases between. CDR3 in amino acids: CASSFPERPQHF. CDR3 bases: TGTGCCAGCAGTTTTCCAGAGCGACCCCAGCATTTT.

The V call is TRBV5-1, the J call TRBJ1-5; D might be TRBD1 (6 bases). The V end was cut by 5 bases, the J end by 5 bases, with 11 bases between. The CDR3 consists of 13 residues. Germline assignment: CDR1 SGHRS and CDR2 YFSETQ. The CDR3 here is CASSWGLDQPQHF. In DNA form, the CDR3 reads TGCGCCAGCAGTTGGGGGCTAGATCAGCCCCAGCATTTT.

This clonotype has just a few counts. The chain's CDR3 is CASRAVGSGGFRDTQYF. Written as DNA, the CDR3 is TGTGCCAGCAGGGCGGTTGGTAGCGGGGGGTTTAGAGATACGCAGTATTTT. The chain is built from TRBV21-1 and TRBJ2-3; the table calls TRBD2, which could not be checked here. TRBV21-1 is an annotated pseudogene. The CDR3 covers 17 residues.

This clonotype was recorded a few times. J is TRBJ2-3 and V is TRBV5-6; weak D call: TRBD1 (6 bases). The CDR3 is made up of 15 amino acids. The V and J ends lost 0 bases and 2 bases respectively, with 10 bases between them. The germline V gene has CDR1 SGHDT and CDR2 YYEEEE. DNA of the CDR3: TGTGCCAGCAGCTTGGCTCGGGACAACACAGATACGCAGTATTTT. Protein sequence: CASSLARDNTDTQYF.

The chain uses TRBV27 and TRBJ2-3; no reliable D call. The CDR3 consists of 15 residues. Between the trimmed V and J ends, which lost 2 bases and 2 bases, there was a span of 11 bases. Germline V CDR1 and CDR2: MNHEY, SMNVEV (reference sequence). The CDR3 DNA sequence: TGTGCCAGCAGTTTAAGGCAGCGAGACACAGATACGCAGTATTTT. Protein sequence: CASSLRQRDTDTQYF.

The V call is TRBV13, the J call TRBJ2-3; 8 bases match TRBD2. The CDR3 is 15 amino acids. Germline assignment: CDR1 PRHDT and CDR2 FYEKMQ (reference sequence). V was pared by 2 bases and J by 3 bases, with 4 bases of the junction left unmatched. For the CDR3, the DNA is TGTGCCAGCAGCTTACGGCAGCGGGGGACAGATACGCAGTATTTT. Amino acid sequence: CASSLRQRGTDTQYF.

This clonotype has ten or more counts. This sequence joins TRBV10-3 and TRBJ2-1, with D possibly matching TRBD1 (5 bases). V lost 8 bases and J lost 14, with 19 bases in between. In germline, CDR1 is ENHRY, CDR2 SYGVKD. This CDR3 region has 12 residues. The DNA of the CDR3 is TGTGCCATCGCCTCAGGCGACAGTCAGAAGTTCTTC. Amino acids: CAIASGDSQKFF.

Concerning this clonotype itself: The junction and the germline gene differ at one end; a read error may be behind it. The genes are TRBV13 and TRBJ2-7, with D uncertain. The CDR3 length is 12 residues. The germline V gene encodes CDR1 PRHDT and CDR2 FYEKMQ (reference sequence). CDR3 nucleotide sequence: TGTGCCAGCAGCTTAGGCCTGGACGAGCAGTGCTTC. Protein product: CASSLGLDEQCF.

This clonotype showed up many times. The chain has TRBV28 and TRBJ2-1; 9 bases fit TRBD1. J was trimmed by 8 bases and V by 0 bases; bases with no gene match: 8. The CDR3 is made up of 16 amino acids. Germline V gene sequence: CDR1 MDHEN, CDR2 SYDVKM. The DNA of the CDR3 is TGTGCCAGCAGTTTATGGGCGGGACAGGGAAGGGATGAGCAGTTCTTC. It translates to CASSLWAGQGRDEQFF.

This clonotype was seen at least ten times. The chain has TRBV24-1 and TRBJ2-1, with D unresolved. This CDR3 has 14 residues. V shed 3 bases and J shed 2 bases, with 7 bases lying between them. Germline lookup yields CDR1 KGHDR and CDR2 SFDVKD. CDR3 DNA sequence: TGTGCCACCAGTGATCCCGCGACCTACAATGAGCAGTTCTTC. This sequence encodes CATSDPATYNEQFF.

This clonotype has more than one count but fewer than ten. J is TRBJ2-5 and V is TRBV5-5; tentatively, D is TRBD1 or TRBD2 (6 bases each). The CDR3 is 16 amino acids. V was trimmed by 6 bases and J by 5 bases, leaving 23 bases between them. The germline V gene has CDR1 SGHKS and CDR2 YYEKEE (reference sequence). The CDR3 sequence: CASNKLYREGGETQYF. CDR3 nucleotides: TGTGCCAGCAACAAACTCTACAGGGAAGGAGGGGAGACCCAGTACTTC.

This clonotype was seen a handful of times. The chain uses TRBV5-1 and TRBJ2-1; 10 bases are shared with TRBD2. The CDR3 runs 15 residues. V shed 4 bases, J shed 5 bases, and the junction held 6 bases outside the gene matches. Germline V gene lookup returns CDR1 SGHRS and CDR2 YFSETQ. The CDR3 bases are TGCGCCAGCAGCCGAGGACTAGCGGTAAACAATGAGCAGTTCTTC. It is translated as CASSRGLAVNNEQFF.

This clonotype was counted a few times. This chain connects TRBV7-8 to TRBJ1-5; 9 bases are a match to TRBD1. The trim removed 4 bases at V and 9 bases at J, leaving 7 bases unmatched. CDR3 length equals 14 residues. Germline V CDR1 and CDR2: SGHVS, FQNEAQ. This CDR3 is CASSWTGDSLPQHF. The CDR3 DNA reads TGTGCCAGCAGCTGGACAGGGGACTCGTTGCCCCAGCATTTT.

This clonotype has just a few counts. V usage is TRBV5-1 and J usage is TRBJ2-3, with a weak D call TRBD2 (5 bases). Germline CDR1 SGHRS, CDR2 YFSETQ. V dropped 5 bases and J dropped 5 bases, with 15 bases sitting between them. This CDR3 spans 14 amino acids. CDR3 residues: CASSRGEMGDTQYF. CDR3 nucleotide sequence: TGCGCCAGCAGTCGGGGAGAGATGGGAGATACGCAGTATTTT.

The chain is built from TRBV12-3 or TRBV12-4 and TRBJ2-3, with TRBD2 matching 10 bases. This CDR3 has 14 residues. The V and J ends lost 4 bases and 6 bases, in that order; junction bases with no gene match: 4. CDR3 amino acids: CASSSSGSGDTQYF. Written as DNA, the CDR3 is TGTGCCAGCAGTTCTAGCGGGAGTGGGGATACGCAGTATTTT.

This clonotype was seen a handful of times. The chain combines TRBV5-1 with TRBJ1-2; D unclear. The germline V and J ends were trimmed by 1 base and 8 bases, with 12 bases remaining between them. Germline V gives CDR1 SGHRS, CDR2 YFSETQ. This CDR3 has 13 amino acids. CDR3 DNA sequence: TGCGCCAGCAGCTTGAGGTGGGCGCTGGGCTACACCTTC. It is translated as CASSLRWALGYTF.

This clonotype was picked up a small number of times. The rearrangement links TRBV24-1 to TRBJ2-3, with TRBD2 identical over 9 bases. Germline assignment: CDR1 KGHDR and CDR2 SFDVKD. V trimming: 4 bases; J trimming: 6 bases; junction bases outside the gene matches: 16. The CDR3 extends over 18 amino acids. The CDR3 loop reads CATSDYGTIAGVGDTQYF. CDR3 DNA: TGTGCCACCAGTGACTACGGGACCATAGCGGGAGTGGGTGATACGCAGTATTTT.

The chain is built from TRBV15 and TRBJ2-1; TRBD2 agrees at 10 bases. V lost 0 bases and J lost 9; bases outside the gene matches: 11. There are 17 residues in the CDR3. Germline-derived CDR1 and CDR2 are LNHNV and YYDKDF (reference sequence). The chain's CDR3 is CATSRDRGPSGGAEQFF. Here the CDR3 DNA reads TGTGCCACCAGCAGAGATCGAGGGCCTAGCGGGGGTGCTGAGCAGTTCTTC.

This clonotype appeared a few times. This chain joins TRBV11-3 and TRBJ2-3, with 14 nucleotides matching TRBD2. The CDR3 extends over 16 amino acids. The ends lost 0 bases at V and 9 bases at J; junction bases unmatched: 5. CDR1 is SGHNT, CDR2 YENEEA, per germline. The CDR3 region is CASSLDPGTSGSTQYF. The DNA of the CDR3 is TGTGCCAGCAGCTTAGATCCTGGGACTAGCGGGAGCACGCAGTATTTT.

CDR3 nucleotides: TGTGCCAGCAGTTCGAACAGGGACTACGAGCAGTACGTC. This encodes CASSSNRDYEQYV. This chain connects TRBV7-8 to TRBJ2-7; TRBD1 might be the D (6 bases). V lost 6 bases, J lost 3 bases, and 12 bases lay in between. The CDR3 spans 13 residues. The germline gives CDR1 SGHVS, CDR2 FQNEAQ.